These 15 T cell receptor beta chains were sequenced from one sample in a study of shared clonotypes between healthy human individuals. This table comes from immunoSEQ multiplex PCR, and its TCRdb copy is limited to in-frame clones, with some not included. The top ten hold 1.5% of the sample, which has over a million clones, about 70% seen once. The sequencing input was memory CD4+ T cells sorted from blood. Subset of the sample: CD45RA-negative fraction. The receptor source for this set is a man in his late teens or twenties in good health.

With respect to this clone: One end of the junction varies from germline; a read error may be responsible. Written as DNA, the CDR3 is TGTGCCAGCAGCCTAGAGGTCAGGAACACTGAAGCTTTCTTT. Translated, it gives CASSLEVRNTEAFF. The chain combines TRBV11-2 with TRBJ1-1; D remains unclear. CDR3 length equals 14 residues. Germline V gives CDR1 SGHAT, CDR2 FQNNGV.

As concerns this clone: The sample has other DNA sequences that encode this CDR3 too. The V gene is TRBV11-1, the J gene TRBJ1-1; D call uncertain. CDR1 and CDR2 (germline): SGHAT, FQDESV (reference sequence). CDR3 size: 13 residues. V dropped 3 bases and J dropped 1 base, with 6 bases sitting between them. The CDR3 here is CASSFGKNTEAFF. CDR3 DNA sequence: TGTGCCAGCAGCTTCGGGAAGAACACTGAAGCTTTCTTT.

Regarding this clone: The sample contains more than one DNA sequence encoding this CDR3. The chain uses TRBV18 and TRBJ2-5, with D possibly matching TRBD1 (5 bases). Trimming left V 4 bases short and J 5 bases short, with 11 bases between. The germline V gene has CDR1 KGHSH and CDR2 LQKENI. The CDR3 contains 13 residues. CDR3 sequence: CASSRGPGETQYF. The CDR3 DNA reads as TGTGCCAGCTCACGGGGCCCAGGGGAGACCCAGTACTTC.

This chain uses TRBV19 with TRBJ1-5, with a weak D call TRBD1 (5 bases). Trimming cost V 1 base and J 7 bases, with 14 bases left between them. CDR3 length equals 15 residues. Germline V gene data show CDR1 as LNHDA and CDR2 as SQIVND (reference sequence). The CDR3 DNA is TGTGCCAGTAGTATAGGGGCTCCGGGACGGCAGCCCCAGCATTTT. Translated, it gives CASSIGAPGRQPQHF.

This clone was counted a few times. At the DNA level, this CDR3 is encoded by other sequences in the same sample as well. The chain recombines TRBV29-1 with TRBJ2-5; the D gene is possibly TRBD2 (5 bases). Germline V CDR1 and CDR2: SQVTM, ANQGSEA. The CDR3 length is 12 residues. The V and J ends lost 4 bases and 2 bases respectively, with 8 bases between them. CDR3 residues: CSVARGQETQYF. As DNA, the CDR3 is TGCAGCGTTGCTCGGGGACAAGAGACCCAGTACTTC.

The chain joins TRBV4-1 to TRBJ2-5, with 9 positions matching TRBD2. Per the germline V gene, CDR1 is MGHRA and CDR2 is YSYEKL. V gave up 0 bases and J gave up 4 bases; unmatched junction bases: 12. The CDR3 is 18 amino acids. The CDR3 sequence is CASSQEVAGAVLGETQYF. Here the CDR3 DNA reads TGCGCCAGCAGCCAAGAGGTAGCGGGGGCCGTCTTAGGAGAGACCCAGTACTTC.

This clone was found once. The chain uses TRBV6-5 and TRBJ1-6; tentatively, D is TRBD1 (5 bases). Germline CDR1 is MNHEY and CDR2 is SVGAGI. This CDR3 comprises 15 residues. V was pared by 6 bases and J by 7 bases, with 16 bases between. The CDR3 nucleotides are TGTGCCAGCAGCCGCGGGGGGAGCTTGAATTCACCCCTCCACTTT. It yields the protein CASSRGGSLNSPLHF.

The rearrangement links TRBV29-1 to TRBJ2-5, with 9 bases aligning to TRBD1. Per germline, CDR1 SQVTM and CDR2 ANQGSEA. The trim removed 5 bases at V and 4 bases at J, leaving 8 bases unmatched. The CDR3 sequence is 14 residues long. CDR3 loop: CSVTGDRVRETQYF. The CDR3 DNA sequence: TGCAGCGTTACGGGGGACAGGGTCAGAGAGACCCAGTACTTC.

The rearrangement links TRBV5-6 to TRBJ2-4; no clear D gene. CDR3 size: 14 residues. V was pared by 1 base and J by 0 bases, with 5 bases between. From germline, CDR1 is SGHDT and CDR2 YYEEEE. The CDR3 spells CASSLREAKNIQYF. CDR3 in DNA: TGTGCCAGCAGCTTGAGAGAAGCCAAAAACATTCAGTACTTC.

V gene TRBV6-8 combines with J gene TRBJ2-7, with D unclear. This CDR3 contains 13 residues. Trimming took 4 bases from V and 0 from J, leaving 7 bases between them. The germline gives CDR1 MNHGY, CDR2 SAAAGT. In nucleotides, the CDR3 is TGTGCCAGCAGTTGGCTCTTCTCCTACGAGCAGTACTTC. Translating gives CASSWLFSYEQYF.

This clone occurred once. The genes are TRBV11-2 and TRBJ1-6; tentatively, D is TRBD1 (6 bases). The CDR3 has 18 amino acids. CDR1 and CDR2 from the germline V gene are SGHAT and FQNNGV. With 1 base removed from V and 6 bases from J, the gap between germline ends came to 19 bases. Here the CDR3 reads CASSLGGTGKSFNSPLHF. As DNA, the CDR3 is TGTGCCAGCAGCTTAGGGGGAACAGGGAAGTCTTTTAATTCACCCCTCCACTTT.

The chain has TRBV11-2 and TRBJ1-2; weak D call: TRBD1 (6 bases). V lost 0 bases, J lost 5 bases, and 10 bases lay in between. The CDR3 runs 14 residues. Germline CDR1 reads SGHAT; CDR2 reads FQNNGV. CDR3 coding DNA: TGTGCCAGCAGCTTAGAACAGGGAGGATATGGCTACACCTTC. Protein sequence: CASSLEQGGYGYTF.

The chain couples TRBV11-3 to TRBJ2-4, with D unresolved. The CDR3 sequence is 15 residues long. The germline V and J ends were trimmed by 7 bases and 0 bases, with 13 bases remaining between them. Germline loops: CDR1 SGHNT, CDR2 YENEEA. CDR3 sequence reads: CASTVVPLAKNIQYF. CDR3 nucleotides: TGTGCCAGCACCGTAGTACCTTTAGCCAAAAACATTCAGTACTTC. Together with reference TRBV11-3 and TRBJ2-4, the CDR3 gives the full variable domain: EAGVVQSPRYKIIEKKQPVAFWCNPISGHNTLYWYLQNLGQGPELLIRYENEEAVDDSQLPKDRFSAERLKGVDSTLKIQPAELGDSAVYLCASTVVPLAKNIQYFGAGTRLSVL.

V usage is TRBV11-2 and J usage is TRBJ2-1; no definite D call. This CDR3 is built from 14 residues. Germline CDR1 is SGHAT and CDR2 is FQNNGV. Deletions cut 3 bases from V and 2 bases from J, with 8 bases between. As DNA, the CDR3 is TGTGCCAGCAGCTTGGTGAGACCCTACAATGAGCAGTTCTTC. Residues: CASSLVRPYNEQFF.

V usage is TRBV6-1 and J usage is TRBJ1-1; 7 bases agree with TRBD1. Germline V gives CDR1 MNHNS, CDR2 SASEGT. The CDR3 sequence is 14 residues long. The J segment lost 0 bases and the V segment lost 6 bases, leaving 4 bases of the junction unmatched. The CDR3 protein is CASRMGQMNTEAFF. CDR3 coding DNA: TGTGCCAGCAGGATGGGACAGATGAACACTGAAGCTTTCTTT.